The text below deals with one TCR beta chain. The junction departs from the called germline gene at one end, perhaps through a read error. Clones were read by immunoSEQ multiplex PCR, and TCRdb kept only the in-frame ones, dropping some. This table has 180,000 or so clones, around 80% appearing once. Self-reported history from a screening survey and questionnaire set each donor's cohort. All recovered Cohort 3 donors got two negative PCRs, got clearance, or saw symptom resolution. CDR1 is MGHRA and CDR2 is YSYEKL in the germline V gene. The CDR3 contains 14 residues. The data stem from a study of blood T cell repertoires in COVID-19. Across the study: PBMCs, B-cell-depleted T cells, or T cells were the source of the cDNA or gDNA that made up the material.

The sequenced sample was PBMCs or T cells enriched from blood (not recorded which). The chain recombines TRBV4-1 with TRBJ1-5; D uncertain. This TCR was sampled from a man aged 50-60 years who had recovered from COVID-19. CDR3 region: CASSRGPLDQAQHF. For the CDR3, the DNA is TGCGCCAGCAGCCGCGGGCCCCTCGATCAGGCCCAGCATTTT.